The 26 T cell receptor beta chains below all came from one sample that was sequenced in a study of shared clonotypes between healthy human individuals. TCRdb's table, derived via immunoSEQ multiplex PCR, lists solely in-frame clones and lacks some. The sample holds fewer than 1.6 million clones, approximately 98.5% seen once. The sequenced sample was naive CD4+ T cells sorted from blood. The subset here: CD45RA+ positively selected. Every receptor here comes from a man aged 25-45 years in good health.

The genes are TRBV19 and TRBJ1-3; D is ambiguous. Trimming left V 0 bases short and J 0 bases short, with 9 bases between. This CDR3 region has 16 residues. Germline values: CDR1 LNHDA, CDR2 SQIVND (reference sequence). The CDR3 reads CASSIERIYSGNTIYF. The CDR3 DNA reads TGTGCCAGTAGTATAGAACGGATCTACTCTGGAAACACCATATATTTT.

The V and J genes are TRBV5-1 and TRBJ2-3; D is undetermined. Trimming removed 6 bases at V and 1 base at J, with 12 bases between. The CDR3 spans 14 residues. Germline CDR1 reads SGHRS; CDR2 reads YFSETQ. The CDR3 coding sequence is TGCGCCAGCACTCTAAGCCCAGGCACAGATACGCAGTATTTT. Translation gives CASTLSPGTDTQYF.

This rearrangement joins TRBV10-1 to TRBJ2-3; a weak D match, TRBD2 (6 bases). The germline V gene has CDR1 WNHNN and CDR2 SYGVQD (reference sequence). V was clipped by 2 bases and J by 4 bases, with 13 bases between them. The CDR3 consists of 15 residues. The CDR3: CASSETSGYPDTQYF. CDR3 bases: TGCGCCAGCAGTGAGACCAGCGGGTATCCAGATACGCAGTATTTT.

The gene calls are TRBV25-1 and TRBJ1-3; D ambiguous. Germline V CDR1 and CDR2: MGHDK, SYGVNS. The CDR3 has 15 residues. V lost 3 bases, J lost 0 bases, and 9 bases lay in between. The CDR3 DNA follows: TGTGCCAGCAGTGATCCACGTGGCTCTGGAAACACCATATATTTT. This codes for CASSDPRGSGNTIYF.

This chain links TRBV5-1 with TRBJ2-5; D is uncertain. The V end was cut by 1 base, the J end by 1 base, with 11 bases between. The V gene's germline CDR1 is SGHRS and CDR2 YFSETQ. The CDR3 has 15 residues. This CDR3 reads CASSLRAPPQETQYF. The DNA of the CDR3 is TGCGCCAGCAGCTTGCGAGCTCCCCCCCAAGAGACCCAGTACTTC.

The V call is TRBV9, the J call TRBJ1-4; 8 nucleotides match TRBD1. V shed 3 bases, J shed 2 bases, and the junction held 3 bases outside the gene matches. The CDR3 sequence is 15 residues long. The germline V gene encodes CDR1 SGDLS and CDR2 YYNGEE. CDR3 nucleotide sequence: TGTGCCAGCAGCGCCGACAGGGGTACTAATGAAAAACTGTTTTTT. It translates to CASSADRGTNEKLFF.

The V gene is TRBV6-5, the J gene TRBJ1-5; TRBD1 is a possible D gene (5 bases). The germline gives CDR1 MNHEY, CDR2 SVGAGI. This CDR3 has 12 amino acids. V shed 6 bases and J shed 11 bases, with 14 bases lying between them. The CDR3 is CASSNGGGAQHF. The DNA for the CDR3 is TGTGCCAGCAGCAACGGGGGAGGTGCCCAGCATTTT.

This rearrangement joins TRBV5-6 to TRBJ2-2; 8 positions agree with TRBD2. The CDR3 runs 16 residues. Germline-derived CDR1 and CDR2 are SGHDT and YYEEEE. The J segment lost 1 base and the V segment lost 2 bases, leaving 4 bases of the junction unmatched. The CDR3 DNA follows: TGTGCCAGCAGCTTCACCGGGAGGGGGAACACCGGGGAGCTGTTTTTT. Translating it yields CASSFTGRGNTGELFF.

The J gene is TRBJ1-4, the V gene TRBV5-1; D not resolved. This CDR3 is 16 amino acids long. V lost 0 bases and J 4 bases, leaving 13 bases between the germline ends. The germline V gene has CDR1 SGHRS and CDR2 YFSETQ. The CDR3: CASSLVSRFGNEKLFF. CDR3 in DNA: TGCGCCAGCAGCTTGGTTTCACGTTTTGGTAATGAAAAACTGTTTTTT.

V gene TRBV6-5 combines with J gene TRBJ2-7, with a tentative D call TRBD1 (6 bases). The CDR3 sequence is 14 residues long. The germline V and J ends were trimmed by 2 bases and 5 bases, with 13 bases remaining between them. Germline V gene lookup returns CDR1 MNHEY and CDR2 SVGAGI. In nucleotides, the CDR3 is TGTGCCAGCAGTTACGGGGGCAATAGGGACGAGCAGTACTTC. It codes for CASSYGGNRDEQYF.

The chain links TRBV5-1 to TRBJ1-1; 7 positions match TRBD1. Germline V gene sequence: CDR1 SGHRS, CDR2 YFSETQ. J gave up 9 bases and V 4 bases, and 6 bases lay outside the gene matches. There are 12 residues in the CDR3. In DNA, the CDR3 is TGCGCCAGCAGCCTCGACAGGGAGAAAGCTTTCTTT. Its translation: CASSLDREKAFF.

The chain uses TRBV5-5 and TRBJ2-7, with D perhaps assigned TRBD1 or TRBD2 (5 bases each). The germline V gene encodes CDR1 SGHKS and CDR2 YYEKEE (reference sequence). The CDR3 consists of 13 residues. V dropped 3 bases and J dropped 3 bases, with 10 bases sitting between them. CDR3 loop: CASSSGRLYEQYF. CDR3 nucleotides: TGTGCCAGCAGCTCGGGACGGCTCTACGAGCAGTACTTC. Combining the CDR3 with reference TRBV5-5 and TRBJ2-7 gives the whole variable domain DAGVTQSPTHLIKTRGQQVTLRCSPISGHKSVSWYQQVLGQGPQFIFQYYEKEERGRGNFPDRFSARQFPNYSSELNVNALLLGDSALYLCASSSGRLYEQYFGPGTRLTVT.

V usage is TRBV7-2 and J usage is TRBJ2-7; D call uncertain. Trimming pared 3 bases from V and 1 base from J, leaving 7 bases between. Germline assignment: CDR1 SGHTA and CDR2 FQGNSA. The CDR3 extends over 13 amino acids. The CDR3 loop is CASSFGSSYEQYF. For the CDR3, the DNA is TGTGCCAGCAGCTTCGGAAGTTCCTACGAGCAGTACTTC.

CDR3 loop: CASSGGSGRGTDTQYF. The CDR3 coding sequence is TGTGCCAGCAGTGGGGGTAGCGGGAGGGGAACAGATACGCAGTATTTT. The chain has TRBV2 and TRBJ2-3, with TRBD2 identical over 11 bases. The length of the CDR3 is 16 residues. V gave up 4 bases and J gave up 3 bases; unmatched junction bases: 6. Germline lookup yields CDR1 SNHLY and CDR2 FYNNEI.

The chain recombines TRBV5-5 with TRBJ2-2; 12 positions agree with TRBD2. Germline loops: CDR1 SGHKS, CDR2 YYEKEE (reference sequence). The ends lost 2 bases at V and 6 bases at J; junction bases unmatched: 14. The CDR3 contains 19 residues. Here the CDR3 DNA reads TGTGCCAGCAGCTTCCCCACTTCGACTAGCGGGAGAAAGGCCGGGGAGCTGTTTTTT. This codes for CASSFPTSTSGRKAGELFF.

J is TRBJ1-5 and V is TRBV30; TRBD1 aligns across 7 bases. From germline, CDR1 is GTSNPN and CDR2 SVGIG (reference sequence). The V gene end was trimmed by 7 bases and the J gene end by 5 bases; junction bases not matched to a gene: 14. The CDR3 length is 15 residues. CDR3 region: CASSSDRSRDQPQHF. CDR3 bases: TGTGCCTCCTCCTCGGACAGGAGTCGTGATCAGCCCCAGCATTTT.

This chain links TRBV7-8 with TRBJ2-2; a weak D match, TRBD1 (5 bases). Trimming left V 4 bases short and J 0 bases short, with 12 bases between. This CDR3 has 16 amino acids. The germline V gene encodes CDR1 SGHVS and CDR2 FQNEAQ. The CDR3 nucleotides are TGTGCCAGCAGCTCCCGACAGCACTCGAACACCGGGGAGCTGTTTTTT. As protein: CASSSRQHSNTGELFF.

V and J are TRBV5-6 and TRBJ2-5; D possibly uses TRBD1 or TRBD2 (5 bases each). The CDR3 length is 12 residues. V was clipped by 8 bases and J by 5 bases, with 13 bases between them. From germline, CDR1 is SGHDT and CDR2 YYEEEE. In DNA, the CDR3 is TGTGCCAGTACCCTCGGGGACGAGACCCAGTACTTC. Its protein product is CASTLGDETQYF. The variable domain in full, with the rest retrieved from reference TRBV5-6 and TRBJ2-5, is DAGVTQSPTHLIKTRGQQVTLRCSPKSGHDTVSWYQQALGQGPQFIFQYYEEEERQRGNFPDRFSGHQFPNYSSELNVNALLLGDSALYLCASTLGDETQYFGPGTRLLVL.

The CDR3 loop reads CASRLAADYFSETPYEQYF. The CDR3 nucleotides are TGTGCAAGTCGCTTAGCGGCCGACTATTTTTCTGAGACTCCATACGAGCAGTACTTC. The genes are TRBV12-2 and TRBJ2-7; the table calls TRBD2, which could not be checked here. TRBV12-2 is a listed pseudogene. CDR3 length equals 19 residues.

The J gene is TRBJ2-1, the V gene TRBV9; the match to TRBD2 covers 12 bases. Germline V CDR1 and CDR2: SGDLS, YYNGEE. Unmatched junction bases numbered 6, after V lost 4 bases and J lost 4 bases. The CDR3 is 16 amino acids. CDR3 in amino acids: CASSTTSGRGYNEQFF. The CDR3 bases are TGTGCCAGCAGCACGACTAGCGGGAGAGGTTACAATGAGCAGTTCTTC.

The chain combines TRBV5-4 with TRBJ2-7; weak D call: TRBD1 (6 bases). This CDR3 comprises 17 residues. V dropped 4 bases and J dropped 0 bases, with 20 bases sitting between them. The germline CDR1 and CDR2 sequences are SGHNT and YYREEE (reference sequence). This CDR3 is CASSPQGRRGLSYEQYF. The DNA for the CDR3 is TGTGCCAGCAGCCCACAGGGTAGGAGAGGACTCTCCTACGAGCAGTACTTC.

The CDR3: CASSKEGLLTSGANVLTF. Here the CDR3 DNA reads TGTGCCAGCAGCAAAGAGGGACTCCTTACCTCTGGGGCCAACGTCCTGACTTTC. This chain links TRBV11-2 with TRBJ2-6; D perhaps matches TRBD2 (6 bases). Germline CDR1 reads SGHAT; CDR2 reads FQNNGV. V shed 5 bases and J shed 0 bases, with 17 bases lying between them. This CDR3 spans 18 amino acids.

This chain joins TRBV6-5 and TRBJ2-5; 10 positions agree with TRBD1. The junction had 11 bases not matched to a gene; V was cut back by 4 bases and J by 6 bases. The germline V gene encodes CDR1 MNHEY and CDR2 SVGAGI. The CDR3 is 16 residues long. In DNA, the CDR3 is TGTGCCAGCAGTTCAAGACAGGGGGCGCGACGTCAGACCCAGTACTTC. It is translated as CASSSRQGARRQTQYF.

The rearrangement links TRBV7-9 to TRBJ2-1, with 9 bases matching TRBD2. Looked up from germline, CDR1 is SEHNR and CDR2 is FQNEAQ (reference sequence). This CDR3 is built from 19 residues. V gave up 0 bases and J gave up 2 bases; unmatched junction bases: 11. Here the CDR3 reads CASSLAMLSGRITYNEQFF. Here the CDR3 DNA reads TGTGCCAGCAGCTTAGCAATGCTTAGCGGGAGAATCACCTACAATGAGCAGTTCTTC.

The rearrangement joins TRBV28 to TRBJ2-4, with 8 bases fitting TRBD2. The CDR3 consists of 15 residues. The V gene's germline CDR1 is MDHEN and CDR2 SYDVKM. Losses at the gene ends were 5 bases for V and 0 bases for J; bases not matched to a gene: 3. CDR3 region: CASSTSGLAKNIQYF. The CDR3 region has the DNA TGTGCCAGCAGTACTAGCGGACTAGCCAAAAACATTCAGTACTTC.

A word on this clone: This specimen includes other DNA sequences encoding the same CDR3. The CDR3 region has the DNA TGCGCCAGCAGCTTGGGCAGTACCTACGAGCAGTACTTC. Translation: CASSLGSTYEQYF. The chain links TRBV5-1 to TRBJ2-7; no reliable D call. Germline V CDR1 and CDR2: SGHRS, YFSETQ. V lost 0 bases to trimming and J lost 2 bases, with 6 bases between them. This CDR3 has 13 amino acids.